Presented here are 15 T cell receptor beta chains from one specimen sequenced in a study of response to subunit inactivated influenza vaccine. From the RT-PCR reads, TCRdb called clonotypes with MiXCR, one entry per CDR3 protein. Of 710,000 or so distinct CDR3 sequences detected, 15% to 19% appear once; the ten largest clones hold 11%. The sample consisted of PBMCs from blood, taken about 13 days after vaccination. These TCRs come from a man between 50 and 59 years old who received an inactivated influenza vaccine.

Note on this clonotype: A read error may explain this, as a much larger clone is one base away. This is likely a read error, given that the CDR3 carries no conserved phenylalanine or tryptophan at its end. The J gene is TRBJ1-1, the V gene TRBV6-1, with D hard to call. Germline V gives CDR1 MNHNS, CDR2 SASEGT. The CDR3 runs 13 residues. V shed 5 bases and J shed 4 bases, with 11 bases lying between them. The CDR3 bases are TGTGCCAGCAGTCCGGACGGGCGCACTGAAGCTTTCCTT. Translated: CASSPDGRTEAFL.

This clonotype was detected only a few times. The rearrangement links TRBV7-2 to TRBJ2-7; D remains ambiguous. V lost 2 bases and J 4 bases, leaving 12 bases between the germline ends. Germline V gene lookup returns CDR1 SGHTA and CDR2 FQGNSA. This CDR3 is built from 14 residues. The CDR3 coding sequence is TGTGCCAGCAGCTTACCTGAAGCCCCTTACGAGCAGTACTTC. Its protein product is CASSLPEAPYEQYF. Full variable domain (remainder filled in from reference TRBV7-2 and TRBJ2-7): GAGVSQSPSNKVTEKGKDVELRCDPISGHTALYWYRQSLGQGLEFLIYFQGNSAPDKSGLPSDRFSAERTGGSVSTLTIQRTQQEDSAVYLCASSLPEAPYEQYFGPGTRLTVT.

This clonotype has more than one count but fewer than ten. The chain joins TRBV7-2 to TRBJ2-5; 7 nucleotides agree with TRBD2. After removal of 2 bases from V and 3 bases from J, the junction contained 9 bases not matched to a gene. The CDR3 extends over 16 amino acids. Looked up from germline, CDR1 is SGHTA and CDR2 is FQGNSA. Here the CDR3 DNA reads TGTGCCAGCAGCTTACCCGGACTAGTCGGGAAAGAGACCCAGTACTTC. The encoded protein is CASSLPGLVGKETQYF.

This chain links TRBV20-1 with TRBJ2-7; D remains ambiguous. Trimming stripped 1 base from V and 5 bases from J, with 15 bases between. The CDR3 is 14 residues long. Germline lookup yields CDR1 DFQATT and CDR2 SNEGSKA (reference sequence). CDR3 protein: CSARGGFWPDEQYF. The CDR3 bases are TGCAGTGCTAGAGGTGGATTCTGGCCCGACGAGCAGTACTTC.

This clonotype was seen a handful of times. The gene calls are TRBV19 and TRBJ2-7, with TRBD1 matching over 8 bases. The germline V gene has CDR1 LNHDA and CDR2 SQIVND (reference sequence). This CDR3 has 12 amino acids. Trimming cost V 4 bases and J 5 bases; bases outside gene matches: 1. The CDR3 sequence: CASSTTGDEQYF. The CDR3 nucleotides read TGTGCCAGTAGTACGACAGGGGACGAGCAGTACTTC. The full variable domain, in which reference TRBV19 and TRBJ2-7 provide the parts outside the CDR3, is DGGITQSPKYLFRKEGQNVTLSCEQNLNHDAMYWYRQDPGQGLRLIYYSQIVNDFQKGDIAEGYSVSREKKESFPLTVTSAQKNPTAFYLCASSTTGDEQYFGPGTRLTVT.

The sample holds a few counts of this clonotype. DNA of the CDR3: TGTGCCAGCAGCTCACAACAGGGGTCTACTGAGCAGTTCTTC. This translates into CASSSQQGSTEQFF. The chain has TRBV7-3 and TRBJ2-1, with 7 nucleotides matching TRBD1. CDR3 length: 14 amino acids. Trimming cost V 4 bases and J 9 bases; bases outside gene matches: 9. Germline-derived CDR1 and CDR2 are SGHTA and FQGTGA.

This clonotype was seen ten or more times. The chain couples TRBV28 to TRBJ2-1; maybe TRBD2 (6 bases). The germline V gene encodes CDR1 MDHEN and CDR2 SYDVKM. Between the trimmed V and J ends, which lost 7 bases and 3 bases, there was a span of 10 bases. The CDR3 loop spans 13 amino acids. The CDR3 spells CASMGLHYNEQFF. The CDR3 coding sequence is TGTGCCAGCATGGGACTCCACTACAATGAGCAGTTCTTC.

This clonotype was seen a handful of times. CDR3 in amino acids: CASSAIPGTQKRNEQFF. In DNA form, the CDR3 reads TGCGCCAGCAGCGCGATCCCCGGGACTCAAAAAAGGAATGAGCAGTTCTTC. The V and J genes are TRBV5-1 and TRBJ2-1, with D tentatively TRBD2 (6 bases). This CDR3 spans 17 amino acids. CDR1 SGHRS and CDR2 YFSETQ come from the germline V gene. Deletions cut 4 bases from V and 7 bases from J, with 24 bases between. Looking up the rest from reference TRBV5-1 and TRBJ2-1 gives the full variable domain: KAGVTQTPRYLIKTRGQQVTLSCSPISGHRSVSWYQQTPGQGLQFLFEYFSETQRNKGNFPGRFSGRQFSNSRSEMNVSTLELGDSALYLCASSAIPGTQKRNEQFFGPGTRLTVL.

J is TRBJ2-4 and V is TRBV7-3; D uncertain. Germline values: CDR1 SGHTA, CDR2 FQGTGA. This CDR3 comprises 15 residues. V dropped 2 bases and J dropped 3 bases, with 11 bases sitting between them. The CDR3 sequence: CASSLVGADKNIQYF. As DNA, the CDR3 is TGTGCCAGCAGCTTAGTGGGCGCAGACAAAAACATTCAGTACTTC.

V is TRBV28 and J is TRBJ2-7, with 9 bases lining up with TRBD2. V shed 7 bases and J 7 bases; nucleotides not matched to a gene: 17. This CDR3 region has 16 residues. Germline values: CDR1 MDHEN, CDR2 SYDVKM. CDR3 nucleotide sequence: TGTGCCAGCAAATTGCATCCCGGCGACGCGGGGGGGGAGCAGTACTTC. The encoded protein is CASKLHPGDAGGEQYF. Supplemented by reference TRBV28 and TRBJ2-7, the full variable domain reads DVKVTQSSRYLVKRTGEKVFLECVQDMDHENMFWYRQDPGLGLRLIYFSYDVKMKEKGDIPEGYSVSREKKERFSLILESASTNQTSMYLCASKLHPGDAGGEQYFGPGTRLTVT.

This clonotype was seen only a few times. V is TRBV10-3 and J is TRBJ2-5, with D hard to call. Germline CDR1 is ENHRY and CDR2 is SYGVKD. Between the trimmed V and J ends, which lost 4 bases and 3 bases, there was a span of 9 bases. The CDR3 covers 13 residues. CDR3 sequence (DNA): TGTGCCATCAGTGGTAGTCGGGAAGAGACCCAGTACTTC. Its translation: CAISGSREETQYF.

V gene TRBV20-1 combines with J gene TRBJ1-5; 7 positions match TRBD1. The junction had 1 base not matched to a gene; V was cut back by 2 bases and J by 6 bases. The CDR3 spans 12 residues. Germline V gene lookup returns CDR1 DFQATT and CDR2 SNEGSKA (reference sequence). CDR3 amino acids: CSARYRGQPQHF. CDR3 DNA sequence: TGCAGTGCTAGATACAGGGGTCAGCCCCAGCATTTT.

The chain joins TRBV5-1 to TRBJ1-4; TRBD1 is a possible D gene (5 bases). Germline CDR1 reads SGHRS; CDR2 reads YFSETQ. Trimming left V 0 bases short and J 4 bases short, with 7 bases between. The CDR3 contains 14 residues. The CDR3 DNA sequence: TGCGCCAGCAGCTTGGCCAGGGATAATGAAAAACTGTTTTTT. Translation: CASSLARDNEKLFF.

The chain combines TRBV11-1 with TRBJ2-7, with D maybe TRBD1 (6 bases). CDR3 length equals 15 residues. Germline lookup yields CDR1 SGHAT and CDR2 FQDESV (reference sequence). The germline V and J ends were trimmed by 4 bases and 1 base, with 14 bases remaining between them. The chain's CDR3 is CASSYLRDNSYEQYF. CDR3 DNA sequence: TGTGCCAGCAGCTATCTCCGGGACAATTCCTACGAGCAGTACTTC.

This clonotype was observed a few times. The genes are TRBV6-2 or TRBV6-3 and TRBJ2-7; 9 bases are shared with TRBD1. Germline values: CDR1 MNHEY, CDR2 SVGEGT. The CDR3 is made up of 16 amino acids. The ends lost 6 bases at V and 5 bases at J; junction bases unmatched: 14. The CDR3 here is CASRSPGTGILNEQYF. CDR3 sequence (DNA): TGTGCCAGCAGGTCCCCCGGGACAGGGATATTGAACGAGCAGTACTTC.